This T cell receptor (beta chain) came from a study of human CD8 memory T cell subsets. Study results and limitations: Similar levels of high diversity, measured as normalized Shannon-Wiener diversity, were found in stem-like memory and precursor exhausted T cells, which was not the case for effector memory cells. When diversity was estimated with Chao1, stem-like memory T cells appeared more diverse than precursor exhausted T cells.

Germline loops: CDR1 SNHLY, CDR2 FYNNEI. The CDR3 has 15 amino acids. The authors made TCR beta libraries using UMI-labeled 5' RACE. From the 5' RACE reads, TCRdb lists one entry per CDR3 protein and no DNA. The sample table sets out fewer than 4,500 distinct CDR3 sequences. About this clonotype: Its antigen remains unidentified.

The chain combines TRBV2 with TRBJ2-1; checking the TCRdb D call of TRBD2 is not possible without DNA. Sequencing was done on a sample of CD8+ T cells from PBMCs. This receptor was identified in a human donor in good health. The CDR3 sequence is CASSEGGSLYNEQFF.